This record concerns one T cell receptor (beta chain) sequence. This clone was detected a few times. Its antigen is still unknown. The record has no base qualities; no much larger clone is one base away. Each collaborating institution followed its own protocols to collect whole blood in K2EDTA tubes. Collaborator samples were shipped for TCRbeta analysis as frozen whole blood, isolated PBMCs, or DNA extracted from either sample type. The sample originates from a study of blood T cell repertoires in COVID-19 (TCRdb year 2020). Notes on the research overall: Collaborator samples came from the United States, Italy and Spain and covered acute and convalescent phases of COVID-19. The material from the prospective study consisted of cDNA or gDNA derived from T cells, B-cell-depleted T cells, or PBMCs. Subjects who had been exposed to COVID-19, were actively infected with it, or had recovered from it provided the deeply sampled blood TCRbeta repertoires that made up the dataset. The repertoires were released in a freely available public database meant as a resource for research on the immune response to SARS-CoV-2. The samples were drawn from the first 160 participants of the ongoing ImmuneRACE study and from 1,254 subjects provided by 6 global collaborators. Nearly every sample came with metadata listing a de-identified subject ID, COVID-19 status, age in years and sex. HLA class I and class II types, where available, came from metadata supplied by the sample provider rather than from assay-based typing. Beyond this particular receptor, the publication reports: How much clinical and demographic metadata was included differed by source and by participant, and the metadata was provided uncurated.

Taken from the germline V gene (reference sequence), the CDR1 and CDR2 loops are SEHNR and FQNEAQ. The germline ends are 11 bases apart after V is trimmed by 3 bases and J by 5 bases. From cysteine to phenylalanine, the CDR3 is 15 amino acids long. Kept here is only the CDR3 DNA, which spans 45 bases and is read in frame from base 1. TCRbeta CDR3 regions were amplified from genomic DNA by means of the immunoSEQ Assay, a bias-controlled multiplex PCR. Under the source paper's analysis protocol: The number of nucleated cells in each sample was estimated by amplification of reference gene primers within the assay. Sequence reads were collapsed and filtered to measure the absolute abundance of every unique TCRbeta CDR3 rearrangement. Productive Simpson clonality was computed per sample as the square root of Simpson's diversity index over productive rearrangements. Imported from immuneACCESS, the table was reduced by TCRdb to in-frame sequences with V and J called. These copies leave out some clones; in studies compared against another copy, an unresolved V gene accounts for under half, and the cause of the remainder is not known. Clone size and the V and J calls come from that table; the DNA yielded D and trimming. This sample is represented by over 20,000 clones; 90% to 95% of them were singletons. About 1.9% of the sample comes from the top ten.

Sample: peripheral blood. Recombination joined TRBV7-9 with TRBJ1-6; the D gene is possibly TRBD1, with 5 bases matching. This receptor was taken from a human donor in a cohort sampled during active COVID-19. The CDR3 protein sequence reads: CASSFAETDNSPLHF. The sequence in DNA is TGTGCCAGCAGCTTCGCCGAGACAGATAATTCACCCCTCCACTTT.